This TCR beta chain derives from a study of blood T cell repertoires in COVID-19. Those who participated ranged in age from roughly 18 to 89 years and resided in 20 to 30 US areas. Per the original data handling: Nucleated cell counts were estimated from reference gene primer amplification. The data were produced by immunoSEQ multiplex PCR, yet TCRdb's version contains in-frame clones alone and is incomplete. The V and J calls and the clone size are those of that table, but D and trimming were determined from the DNA. The data contain a few hundred thousand clones, around 90% of them singletons. Germline CDR1 reads MRHNA; CDR2 reads SNTAGT. CDR3 length: 15 residues. The J segment lost 7 bases and the V segment lost 6 bases, leaving 4 bases of the junction unmatched.

Specimen: PBMCs or T cells enriched from blood (not recorded which). The TCR comes from a woman aged 25 to 39 who had recovered from COVID-19. This rearrangement joins TRBV6-4 to TRBJ2-1; TRBD2 matches 15 bases. CDR3 in DNA: TGTGCCAGCAGCGGACTAGCGGGGGGGCGAAATGAGCAGTTCTTC. Amino acids: CASSGLAGGRNEQFF.